A selection of T cell receptor beta chains follows, all from one sample in a study of cytomegalovirus exposure and HLA in healthy donors. This table comes from immunoSEQ multiplex PCR, and its TCRdb copy is limited to in-frame clones, with some not included. The data show about 87,000 clones, around 70% seen once. The sample taken for sequencing was PBMCs. These receptors were collected from a man aged 25 to 40 in good health and CMV-seropositive. Both conserved end residues are part of each CDR3. A D gene is named only where the DNA matches it firmly. The size of a clone is reported for some rows only, either as once, few or many, or as a class for expanded clones.

CDR3 length: 16
V gene: TRBV10-3
clone size: NA
J gene: TRBJ2-7
D gene: NA
CDR3 protein: CAISESGTGILYEQYF
CDR3 DNA: TGTGCCATCAGTGAGTCAGGTACAGGGATCCTCTACGAGCAGTACTTC

CDR3 length: 15
V gene: TRBV2
clone size: NA
J gene: TRBJ1-1
D gene: TRBD1
CDR3 protein: CASTLSGTGITEAFF
CDR3 DNA: TGTGCCAGCACCCTTAGCGGGACAGGGATCACTGAAGCTTTCTTT

CDR3 length: 16
V gene: TRBV10-3
clone size: NA
J gene: TRBJ1-2
D gene: NA
CDR3 protein: CAISESKSDSNYGYTF
CDR3 DNA: TGTGCCATCAGTGAGTCGAAGTCCGACTCCAACTATGGCTACACCTTC

CDR3 length: 17
V gene: TRBV27
clone size: NA
J gene: TRBJ2-7
D gene: NA
CDR3 protein: CASMFPLFGGANYEQYF
CDR3 DNA: TGTGCCAGCATGTTCCCTTTATTTGGCGGGGCCAACTACGAGCAGTACTTC

CDR3 length: 14
V gene: TRBV7-9
clone size: NA
J gene: TRBJ1-5
D gene: TRBD1
CDR3 protein: CASSPTGGNQPQHF
CDR3 DNA: TGTGCCAGCAGCCCCACAGGGGGCAATCAGCCCCAGCATTTT

CDR3 length: 18
V gene: TRBV5-1
clone size: once
J gene: TRBJ2-7
D gene: TRBD1
CDR3 protein: CASSSSQPGQGADYEQYF
CDR3 DNA: TGCGCCAGCAGCTCATCGCAACCGGGACAGGGGGCGGATTACGAGCAGTACTTC

CDR3 length: 15
V gene: TRBV6-5
clone size: NA
J gene: TRBJ1-4
D gene: NA
CDR3 protein: CASRHPETGNEKLFF
CDR3 DNA: TGTGCCAGCAGGCATCCCGAGACGGGTAATGAAAAACTGTTTTTT

CDR3 length: 15
V gene: TRBV6-4
clone size: medium-sized
J gene: TRBJ2-1
D gene: TRBD2
CDR3 protein: CASSDRTSGGDEQFF
CDR3 DNA: TGTGCCAGCAGTGATCGGACTAGCGGGGGCGATGAGCAGTTCTTC

CDR3 length: 14
V gene: TRBV27
clone size: NA
J gene: TRBJ1-4
D gene: TRBD1
CDR3 protein: CASSSGTGGEKLFF
CDR3 DNA: TGTGCCAGCAGTTCGGGGACAGGGGGTGAAAAACTGTTTTTT

CDR3 length: 14
V gene: TRBV27
clone size: NA
J gene: TRBJ2-5
D gene: TRBD1
CDR3 protein: CASSSRGTGETQYF
CDR3 DNA: TGTGCCAGCAGTAGCCGAGGGACAGGGGAGACCCAGTACTTC

CDR3 length: 14
V gene: TRBV6-5
clone size: NA
J gene: TRBJ2-7
D gene: TRBD1
CDR3 protein: CASSYSYRGHEQYF
CDR3 DNA: TGTGCCAGCAGTTACTCATACAGGGGACACGAGCAGTACTTC

CDR3 length: 14
V gene: TRBV7-2
clone size: NA
J gene: TRBJ2-7
D gene: TRBD1
CDR3 protein: CASSIGTGEHEQYF
CDR3 DNA: TGTGCCAGCAGCATCGGGACAGGGGAGCACGAGCAGTACTTC

CDR3 length: 14
V gene: TRBV28
clone size: NA
J gene: TRBJ2-2
D gene: TRBD2
CDR3 protein: CASGLAGATGELFF
CDR3 DNA: TGTGCCAGTGGACTAGCGGGAGCCACCGGGGAGCTGTTTTTT

CDR3 length: 15
V gene: TRBV7-7
clone size: NA
J gene: TRBJ2-2
D gene: TRBD1
CDR3 protein: CASSTDRGGTGELFF
CDR3 DNA: TGTGCTAGCAGCACAGACAGGGGAGGAACCGGGGAGCTGTTTTTT